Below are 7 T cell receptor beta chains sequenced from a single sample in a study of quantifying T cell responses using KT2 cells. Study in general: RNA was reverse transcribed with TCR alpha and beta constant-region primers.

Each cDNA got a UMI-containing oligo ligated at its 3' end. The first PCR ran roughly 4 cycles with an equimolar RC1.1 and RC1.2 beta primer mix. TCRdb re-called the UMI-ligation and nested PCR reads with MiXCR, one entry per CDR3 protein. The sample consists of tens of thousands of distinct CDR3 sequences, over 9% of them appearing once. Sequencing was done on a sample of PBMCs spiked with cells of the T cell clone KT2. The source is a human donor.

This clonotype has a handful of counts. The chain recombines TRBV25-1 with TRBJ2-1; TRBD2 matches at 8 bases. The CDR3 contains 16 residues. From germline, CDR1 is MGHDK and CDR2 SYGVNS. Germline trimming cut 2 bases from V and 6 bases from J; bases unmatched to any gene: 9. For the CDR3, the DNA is TGTGCCAGCAGTGAACAGCCGGGACTAGGGGGCAATGAGCAGTTCTTC. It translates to CASSEQPGLGGNEQFF. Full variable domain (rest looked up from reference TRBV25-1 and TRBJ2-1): EADIYQTPRYLVIGTGKKITLECSQTMGHDKMYWYQQDPGMELHLIHYSYGVNSTEKGDLSSESTVSRIRTEHFPLTLESARPSHTSQYLCASSEQPGLGGNEQFFGPGTRLTVL.

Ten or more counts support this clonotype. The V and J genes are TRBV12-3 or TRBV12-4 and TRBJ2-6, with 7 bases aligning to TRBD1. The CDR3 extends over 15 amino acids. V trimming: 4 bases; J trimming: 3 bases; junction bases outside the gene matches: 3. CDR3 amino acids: CASSSTGNGANVLTF. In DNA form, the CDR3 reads TGTGCCAGCAGTTCGACAGGGAATGGGGCCAACGTCCTGACTTTC.

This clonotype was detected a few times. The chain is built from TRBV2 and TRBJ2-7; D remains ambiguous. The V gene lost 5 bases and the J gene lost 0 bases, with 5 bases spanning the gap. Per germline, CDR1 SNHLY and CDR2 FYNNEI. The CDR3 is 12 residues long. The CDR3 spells CASSIVSYEQYF. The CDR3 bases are TGTGCCAGCAGTATCGTCTCCTACGAGCAGTACTTC.

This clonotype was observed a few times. The CDR3 is CASSLALGVYETQYF. The CDR3, as DNA: TGTGCCAGCAGCTTAGCCTTAGGGGTCTATGAGACCCAGTACTTC. The J gene is TRBJ2-5, the V gene TRBV11-2, with TRBD1 as a possible D gene (5 bases). The V end was cut by 1 base, the J end by 5 bases, with 14 bases between. This CDR3 has 15 amino acids. Per germline, CDR1 SGHAT and CDR2 FQNNGV.

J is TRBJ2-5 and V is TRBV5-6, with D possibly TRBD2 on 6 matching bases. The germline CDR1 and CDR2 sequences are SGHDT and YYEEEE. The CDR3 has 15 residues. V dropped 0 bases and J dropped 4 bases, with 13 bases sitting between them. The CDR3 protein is CASSLAPSVGETQYF. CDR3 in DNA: TGTGCCAGCAGCTTGGCCCCTAGCGTAGGAGAGACCCAGTACTTC.

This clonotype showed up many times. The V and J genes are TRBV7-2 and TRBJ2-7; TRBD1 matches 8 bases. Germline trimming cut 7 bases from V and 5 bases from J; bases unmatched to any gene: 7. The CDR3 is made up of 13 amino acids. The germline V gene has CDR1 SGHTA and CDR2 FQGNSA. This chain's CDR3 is CASTADRANEQYF. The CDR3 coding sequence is TGTGCCAGCACCGCGGACAGGGCCAACGAGCAGTACTTC. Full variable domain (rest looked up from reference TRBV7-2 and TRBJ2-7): GAGVSQSPSNKVTEKGKDVELRCDPISGHTALYWYRQSLGQGLEFLIYFQGNSAPDKSGLPSDRFSAERTGGSVSTLTIQRTQQEDSAVYLCASTADRANEQYFGPGTRLTVT.

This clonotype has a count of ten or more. The CDR3 DNA reads as TGCAGTGCTAGAGATGGAACTAGCGGGAGCCCCGAGCAGTACTTC. Translation: CSARDGTSGSPEQYF. The chain joins TRBV20-1 to TRBJ2-7; 11 positions match TRBD2. V trimming: 0 bases; J trimming: 6 bases; junction bases outside the gene matches: 7. The germline CDR1 and CDR2 sequences are DFQATT and SNEGSKA (reference sequence). There are 15 residues in the CDR3.